Listed below are T cell receptor beta chains from one sample, sequenced in a study of cytomegalovirus exposure and HLA in healthy donors. Method: immunoSEQ multiplex PCR; TCRdb's copy keeps in-frame clones and lacks some. The sample yields about 78,000 clones, about 60% seen once. Input material: PBMCs. All receptors derive from a man aged 30 to 45 in good health and CMV-seropositive. The CDR3 runs from the conserved cysteine through the conserved F or W. A D gene is named only where the DNA matches it firmly. Clone size, where shown, is once, few, many, or a class for clones that have expanded.

j_gene: TRBJ2-2; v_gene: TRBV2; abundance: -; d_gene: -; CDR3aa: CASTPRRGGGELFF; CDR3nt: TGTGCCAGCACCCCCCGCCGGGGAGGTGGGGAGCTGTTTTTT
j_gene: TRBJ1-1; v_gene: TRBV7-9; abundance: -; d_gene: -; CDR3aa: CASSPVQNTEAFF; CDR3nt: TGTGCCAGCAGCCCGGTCCAAAACACTGAAGCTTTCTTT
j_gene: TRBJ2-1; v_gene: TRBV19; abundance: -; d_gene: -; CDR3aa: CASNKGGKNNEQFF; CDR3nt: TGTGCCTCCAATAAGGGCGGGAAAAACAATGAGCAGTTCTTC
j_gene: TRBJ1-2; v_gene: TRBV19; abundance: -; d_gene: TRBD1; CDR3aa: CASSSGQDYGYTF; CDR3nt: TGTGCCAGTAGTTCAGGACAGGACTATGGCTACACCTTC
j_gene: TRBJ2-3; v_gene: TRBV6-1; abundance: -; d_gene: -; CDR3aa: CASSEPGADTQYF; CDR3nt: TGTGCCAGCAGTGAACCAGGGGCAGATACGCAGTATTTT
j_gene: TRBJ2-2; v_gene: TRBV4-1; abundance: -; d_gene: -; CDR3aa: CASSQKFRDTGELFF; CDR3nt: TGCGCCAGCAGCCAAAAATTCAGGGATACCGGGGAGCTGTTTTTT
j_gene: TRBJ1-6; v_gene: TRBV7-9; abundance: -; d_gene: TRBD1; CDR3aa: CASSWHEMTGLASPLHF; CDR3nt: TGTGCCAGCAGCTGGCACGAAATGACAGGGCTGGCTTCACCCCTCCACTTT
j_gene: TRBJ2-7; v_gene: TRBV27; abundance: once; d_gene: TRBD1; CDR3aa: CASSADRGTHEQYF; CDR3nt: TGTGCCAGCAGTGCGGACAGGGGTACCCACGAGCAGTACTTC
j_gene: TRBJ1-2; v_gene: TRBV6-1; abundance: few; d_gene: -; CDR3aa: CASKSGDGYTF; CDR3nt: TGTGCCAGTAAGTCAGGGGACGGCTACACCTTC
j_gene: TRBJ1-4; v_gene: TRBV2; abundance: -; d_gene: TRBD1; CDR3aa: CASRGWGRQGNEKLFF; CDR3nt: TGTGCCAGCAGGGGTTGGGGAAGACAGGGGAATGAAAAACTGTTTTTT
j_gene: TRBJ2-2; v_gene: TRBV7-9; abundance: few; d_gene: TRBD1; CDR3aa: CASSASTGHNTGELFF; CDR3nt: TGTGCCAGCAGTGCATCGACAGGGCATAACACCGGGGAGCTGTTTTTT
j_gene: TRBJ1-4; v_gene: TRBV5-1; abundance: -; d_gene: TRBD1; CDR3aa: CASSPGTENEKLFF; CDR3nt: TGCGCCAGCAGCCCCGGGACAGAGAATGAAAAACTGTTTTTT
j_gene: TRBJ2-4; v_gene: TRBV5-4; abundance: few; d_gene: TRBD2; CDR3aa: CASSISGREPQKQPLIQYF; CDR3nt: TGTGCCAGCAGTATTAGCGGGAGGGAACCGCAGAAGCAGCCACTCATTCAGTACTTC
j_gene: TRBJ2-5; v_gene: TRBV6-1; abundance: -; d_gene: TRBD2; CDR3aa: CASSGTGLAGYTYF; CDR3nt: TGTGCCAGCAGTGGAACGGGACTAGCGGGATATACGTACTTC
j_gene: TRBJ2-1; v_gene: TRBV27; abundance: few; d_gene: -; CDR3aa: CASSSQASFYNEQFF; CDR3nt: TGTGCCAGCAGTTCTCAGGCGTCTTTCTACAATGAGCAGTTCTTC
j_gene: TRBJ2-7; v_gene: TRBV19; abundance: few; d_gene: -; CDR3aa: CASSLTQVPYEQYF; CDR3nt: TGTGCCAGTAGTCTAACACAGGTCCCCTACGAGCAGTACTTC
j_gene: TRBJ2-5; v_gene: TRBV11-3; abundance: -; d_gene: TRBD1; CDR3aa: CASSVSRTGSRTQYF; CDR3nt: TGTGCCAGCTCAGTAAGTCGGACAGGTAGCCGGACCCAGTACTTC
j_gene: TRBJ1-1; v_gene: TRBV30; abundance: -; d_gene: TRBD1; CDR3aa: CAWSGYIPGGTVAFF; CDR3nt: TGTGCCTGGAGCGGATATATTCCGGGAGGGACAGTAGCTTTCTTT